The clone carrying this T cell receptor beta chain came up many times. The antigen is not known. Germline assignment: CDR1 MNHNS and CDR2 SASEGT. The CDR3 runs 13 residues. V was shortened by 7 bases and J by 2 bases, with 9 bases between the two germline ends. This specimen belongs to a study of regulatory T cells in long-lasting Graves disease. Study-wide results and caveats: Patients with persistent disease shared 2,700 or so public clonotypes, outpacing the 966 shared by new patients.

Time point in this sample: newly diagnosed GD, antithyroid drugs for less than 3 months. With RNA extracted from PBMCs as input, the TCR library was made. CDR3-region Arm-PCR and iRepertoire HTBI primers produced the TCR beta libraries. TCRdb processed the multiplex PCR reads anew with MiXCR; each CDR3 protein has one entry. This sample has about 400,000 distinct CDR3 sequences; about 14% occur once, and the top ten carry approximately 21%. The rearrangement links TRBV6-1 to TRBJ1-5; D might be TRBD1 (6 bases). Sequences were derived from peripheral blood mononuclear cells (PBMCs), sampled at new diagnosis, from a patient treated with antithyroid drugs. This receptor was identified in a female donor with Graves disease. The DNA of the CDR3 is TGTGCCAGCACAGGGGATGGCAATCAGCCCCAGCATTTT. It is translated as CASTGDGNQPQHF.